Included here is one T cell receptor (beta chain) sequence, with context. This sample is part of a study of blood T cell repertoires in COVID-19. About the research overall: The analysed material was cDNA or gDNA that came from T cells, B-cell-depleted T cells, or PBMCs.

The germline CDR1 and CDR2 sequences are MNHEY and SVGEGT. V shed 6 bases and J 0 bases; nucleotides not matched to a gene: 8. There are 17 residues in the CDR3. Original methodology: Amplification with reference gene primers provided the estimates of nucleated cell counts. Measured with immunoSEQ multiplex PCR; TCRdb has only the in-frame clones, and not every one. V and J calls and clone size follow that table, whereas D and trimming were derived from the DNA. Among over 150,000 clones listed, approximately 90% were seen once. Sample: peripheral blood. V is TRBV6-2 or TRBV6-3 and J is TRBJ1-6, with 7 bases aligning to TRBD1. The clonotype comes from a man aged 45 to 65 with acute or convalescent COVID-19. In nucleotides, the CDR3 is TGTGCCAGCAGCCTCAGACAGGGTGCCTCCTATAATTCACCCCTCCACTTT. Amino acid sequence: CASSLRQGASYNSPLHF.